A selection of T cell receptor beta chains follows, all from one sample in a study of spatial heterogeneity in lung cancer. One entry per CDR3 protein results from TCRdb running MiXCR on the 5' RACE reads. The sample includes 2,500 to 3,500 distinct CDR3 sequences, roughly 18% of them seen just once. Sequenced material: normal lung tissue next to the tumor, taken at surgery. The source of these receptors is a male donor with early-stage non-small cell lung cancer. Each CDR3 is given with its conserved first and last residue. A D gene is named only where the DNA matches it firmly. Clone size is given for some rows only: seen once, a few or many times, or a class if the clone is expanded.

d_call: TRBD2; j_call: TRBJ2-1; v_call: TRBV4-2; clone_size: medium-sized; cdr3_nt: TGTGCCAGCAGCCTCCTGACTAGCGGGAGCATCAATGAGCAGTTCTTC; cdr3_aa: CASSLLTSGSINEQFF
d_call: .; j_call: TRBJ2-3; v_call: TRBV15; clone_size: large; cdr3_nt: TGTGCCACCAGCAGAGATCGAAGTAGTCCAGTCGCAGATACGCAGTATTTT; cdr3_aa: CATSRDRSSPVADTQYF
d_call: .; j_call: TRBJ2-3; v_call: TRBV5-1; clone_size: medium-sized; cdr3_nt: TGCGCCAGCAGCCTGGATCTAGATACGCAGTATTTT; cdr3_aa: CASSLDLDTQYF
d_call: .; j_call: TRBJ1-2; v_call: TRBV7-2; clone_size: medium-sized; cdr3_nt: TGTGCCAGCAGCTTAGAACAGGAAGCTAACTATGGCTACACCTTC; cdr3_aa: CASSLEQEANYGYTF
d_call: .; j_call: TRBJ1-1; v_call: TRBV20-1; clone_size: .; cdr3_nt: TGCAGTGCTAGAGATGCCGGGCGTGACACTGAAGCTTTCTTT; cdr3_aa: CSARDAGRDTEAFF
d_call: .; j_call: TRBJ2-3; v_call: TRBV12-3/TRBV12-4; clone_size: .; cdr3_nt: TGTGCCAGCAGTTCAAGTACGCAGTATTTT; cdr3_aa: CASSSSTQYF
d_call: TRBD2; j_call: TRBJ2-2; v_call: TRBV12-3/TRBV12-4; clone_size: medium-sized; cdr3_nt: TGTGCCAGCAGAGAGATCACTAGCGGGGGAACCGGTGGGGAGCTGTTTTTT; cdr3_aa: CASREITSGGTGGELFF
d_call: TRBD1; j_call: TRBJ2-2; v_call: TRBV24-1; clone_size: .; cdr3_nt: TGTGCCACCAAGGGACAGGGTAACACCGGGGAGCTGTTTTTT; cdr3_aa: CATKGQGNTGELFF
d_call: TRBD1; j_call: TRBJ1-6; v_call: TRBV18; clone_size: medium-sized; cdr3_nt: TGTGCCAGCTCACCAACCACGGACAGGGGGGCGAATTCACCCCTCCACTTT; cdr3_aa: CASSPTTDRGANSPLHF
d_call: .; j_call: TRBJ2-1; v_call: TRBV24-1; clone_size: medium-sized; cdr3_nt: TGTGCCACCAGTGACACCACAGGGTTCCTTCTGGGTGAGCAGTTCTTC; cdr3_aa: CATSDTTGFLLGEQFF
d_call: .; j_call: TRBJ2-3; v_call: TRBV18; clone_size: medium-sized; cdr3_nt: TGTGCCAGCTCACCACTAATTTCGGGCACAGATACGCAGTATTTT; cdr3_aa: CASSPLISGTDTQYF
d_call: TRBD2; j_call: TRBJ2-5; v_call: TRBV20-1; clone_size: .; cdr3_nt: TGCAGTGCTAGTACAGTAGTAGCGGGGTCCCAAGAGACCCAGTACTTC; cdr3_aa: CSASTVVAGSQETQYF
d_call: TRBD1; j_call: TRBJ2-5; v_call: TRBV20-1; clone_size: medium-sized; cdr3_nt: TGCAGTGCTCCCGTTGGGACAGGGGCGGGGACCCAGTACTTC; cdr3_aa: CSAPVGTGAGTQYF
d_call: .; j_call: TRBJ2-1; v_call: TRBV5-4; clone_size: medium-sized; cdr3_nt: TGTGCCAGCAGCTTCGGCAGTCCGAGCTCCTACAATGAGCAGTTCTTC; cdr3_aa: CASSFGSPSSYNEQFF
d_call: .; j_call: TRBJ1-2; v_call: TRBV29-1; clone_size: medium-sized; cdr3_nt: TGCAGCGTCCCGGCTTCTCCCTATGGCTACACCTTC; cdr3_aa: CSVPASPYGYTF
d_call: .; j_call: TRBJ2-4; v_call: TRBV2; clone_size: medium-sized; cdr3_nt: TGTGCCAGCAGTGAAAAGGAGGAATGGGTCAAAAACATTCAGTACTTC; cdr3_aa: CASSEKEEWVKNIQYF
d_call: .; j_call: TRBJ1-2; v_call: TRBV7-2; clone_size: medium-sized; cdr3_nt: TGTGCCAGCAGCCAAGAGGGGGAGGGAACGAGTTGGGGCTACACCTTC; cdr3_aa: CASSQEGEGTSWGYTF